A selection of T cell receptor beta chains follows, all from one sample in a study of CD8+ T cells in alopecia areata. TCRdb's table, derived via immunoSEQ multiplex PCR, lists solely in-frame clones and lacks some. In the table there are about 120,000 clones, roughly 69% of which are singletons. The specimen was CD4+ T cells sorted from blood. The receptors shown here come from a human donor in good health. Each CDR3 is given with its conserved first and last residue. Fields, in order: V gene, D gene, clone size, J gene, CDR3 DNA, CDR3 protein. A D gene is named only where the DNA matches it firmly. Only part of the rows carry a size: once, few, many, or a class if the clone is expanded.

V gene: TRBV2; D gene: NA; clone size: NA; J gene: TRBJ2-5; CDR3 DNA: TGTGCCAGCAGCCCAGGGGGAGGCCCCCAAGAGACCCAGTACTTC; CDR3 protein: CASSPGGGPQETQYF
V gene: TRBV5-1; D gene: NA; clone size: NA; J gene: TRBJ1-2; CDR3 DNA: TGCGCCAGCAGTCCCGGGGACAATAATGGCTACACCTTC; CDR3 protein: CASSPGDNNGYTF
V gene: TRBV2; D gene: TRBD2; clone size: few; J gene: TRBJ2-1; CDR3 DNA: TGTGCCAGCAGTGAATGGGGTAGCGGGGGTTCTTACAATGAGCAGTTCTTC; CDR3 protein: CASSEWGSGGSYNEQFF
V gene: TRBV29-1; D gene: NA; clone size: few; J gene: TRBJ2-3; CDR3 DNA: TGCAGCGTCGCCGAGGGCAGAGTCACAGATACGCAGTATTTT; CDR3 protein: CSVAEGRVTDTQYF
V gene: TRBV18; D gene: NA; clone size: NA; J gene: TRBJ2-5; CDR3 DNA: TGTGCCAGCTCACGGGGGACCGGGGAGGAGACCCAGTACTTC; CDR3 protein: CASSRGTGEETQYF
V gene: TRBV5-4; D gene: NA; clone size: NA; J gene: TRBJ1-1; CDR3 DNA: TGTGCCAGCAGCAAGGGGAGAGGGACTGAAGCTTTCTTT; CDR3 protein: CASSKGRGTEAFF
V gene: TRBV2; D gene: TRBD1; clone size: few; J gene: TRBJ1-2; CDR3 DNA: TGTGCCAGACGGGCCGGGACAGGGGTCTATGGCTACACCTTC; CDR3 protein: CARRAGTGVYGYTF
V gene: TRBV29-1; D gene: TRBD1; clone size: NA; J gene: TRBJ1-4; CDR3 DNA: TGCAGCGTTGAAACGGGACAGCGTGAAAAACTGTTTTTT; CDR3 protein: CSVETGQREKLFF
V gene: TRBV29-1; D gene: TRBD2; clone size: NA; J gene: TRBJ2-1; CDR3 DNA: TGCAGCGCCGGGGGGACTTCCATATCGGCCTACAATGAGCAGTTCTTC; CDR3 protein: CSAGGTSISAYNEQFF
V gene: TRBV4-1; D gene: NA; clone size: NA; J gene: TRBJ1-2; CDR3 DNA: TGCGCCAGCAGCCAAGAAGGAAACGCCGGGGACTATGGCTACACCTTC; CDR3 protein: CASSQEGNAGDYGYTF
V gene: TRBV5-1; D gene: NA; clone size: NA; J gene: TRBJ1-5; CDR3 DNA: TGCGCCAGCAGCTTGGCGGGGGGCTCGGGTCAGCCCCAGCATTTT; CDR3 protein: CASSLAGGSGQPQHF
V gene: TRBV11-2; D gene: NA; clone size: NA; J gene: TRBJ2-7; CDR3 DNA: TGTGCCAGCAGCTTAGACCAGGAGCAGTACTTC; CDR3 protein: CASSLDQEQYF
V gene: TRBV29-1; D gene: NA; clone size: NA; J gene: TRBJ2-5; CDR3 DNA: TGCAGCGGCGGGCCTACCAAAGAGACCCAGTACTTC; CDR3 protein: CSGGPTKETQYF
V gene: TRBV6-5; D gene: NA; clone size: NA; J gene: TRBJ1-6; CDR3 DNA: TGTGCCAGCAGTTACTTACGATCCGACTATAATTCACCCCTCCACTTT; CDR3 protein: CASSYLRSDYNSPLHF
V gene: TRBV18; D gene: NA; clone size: NA; J gene: TRBJ2-6; CDR3 DNA: TGTGCCAGCTCGTCGACTGGGGCCAACGTCCTGACTTTC; CDR3 protein: CASSSTGANVLTF
V gene: TRBV30; D gene: NA; clone size: NA; J gene: TRBJ2-6; CDR3 DNA: TGTGCCTGGAGTCTAGCCCAGGGGGGGGCCAACGTCCTGACTTTC; CDR3 protein: CAWSLAQGGANVLTF